The subject of this entry is one T cell receptor beta chain. This sample is part of a study of blood T cell repertoires in COVID-19. About the research overall: Sites in the United States, Italy and Spain provided acute and convalescent COVID-19 samples. PBMCs, B-cell-depleted T cells, or T cells provided the cDNA or gDNA that made up the material.

From germline, CDR1 is MNHEY and CDR2 SMNVEV (reference sequence). V lost 5 bases and J lost 2, with 21 bases in between. The CDR3 spans 17 residues. The cohort comprised adults aged about 18 to 100 years residing in about 25 US areas. Recovered status applied to Cohort 3 donors who had two consecutive negative PCRs. It also applied to those with clearance or with symptom resolution. Repertoires were generated with immunoSEQ multiplex PCR, while TCRdb's copy carries only in-frame clones and drops some. Of fewer than 300,000 clones detected, about nine tenths appear once; the ten largest clones hold 15%.

J is TRBJ1-1 and V is TRBV27; no reliable D call. This receptor was taken from a man aged 18-30 years who had recovered from COVID-19. The sample consisted of PBMCs or T cells enriched from blood (not recorded which). CDR3 loop: CASSPWVREALNTEAFF. The CDR3, as DNA: TGTGCCAGCAGTCCCTGGGTACGGGAAGCTCTCAACACTGAAGCTTTCTTT.